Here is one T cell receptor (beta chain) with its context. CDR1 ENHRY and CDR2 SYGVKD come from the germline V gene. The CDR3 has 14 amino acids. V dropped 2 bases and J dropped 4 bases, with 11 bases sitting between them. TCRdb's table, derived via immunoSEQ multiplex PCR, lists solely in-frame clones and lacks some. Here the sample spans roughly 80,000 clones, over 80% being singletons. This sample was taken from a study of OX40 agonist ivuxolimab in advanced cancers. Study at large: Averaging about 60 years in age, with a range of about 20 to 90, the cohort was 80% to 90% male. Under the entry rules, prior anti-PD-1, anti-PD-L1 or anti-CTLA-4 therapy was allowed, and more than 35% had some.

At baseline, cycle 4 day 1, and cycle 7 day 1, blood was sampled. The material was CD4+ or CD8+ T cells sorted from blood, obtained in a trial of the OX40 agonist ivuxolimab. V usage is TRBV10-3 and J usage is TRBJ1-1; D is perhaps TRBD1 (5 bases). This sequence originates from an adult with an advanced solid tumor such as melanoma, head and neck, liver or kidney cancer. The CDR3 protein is CAISEGAGITEAFF. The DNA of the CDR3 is TGTGCCATCAGTGAGGGTGCAGGGATCACTGAAGCTTTCTTT.